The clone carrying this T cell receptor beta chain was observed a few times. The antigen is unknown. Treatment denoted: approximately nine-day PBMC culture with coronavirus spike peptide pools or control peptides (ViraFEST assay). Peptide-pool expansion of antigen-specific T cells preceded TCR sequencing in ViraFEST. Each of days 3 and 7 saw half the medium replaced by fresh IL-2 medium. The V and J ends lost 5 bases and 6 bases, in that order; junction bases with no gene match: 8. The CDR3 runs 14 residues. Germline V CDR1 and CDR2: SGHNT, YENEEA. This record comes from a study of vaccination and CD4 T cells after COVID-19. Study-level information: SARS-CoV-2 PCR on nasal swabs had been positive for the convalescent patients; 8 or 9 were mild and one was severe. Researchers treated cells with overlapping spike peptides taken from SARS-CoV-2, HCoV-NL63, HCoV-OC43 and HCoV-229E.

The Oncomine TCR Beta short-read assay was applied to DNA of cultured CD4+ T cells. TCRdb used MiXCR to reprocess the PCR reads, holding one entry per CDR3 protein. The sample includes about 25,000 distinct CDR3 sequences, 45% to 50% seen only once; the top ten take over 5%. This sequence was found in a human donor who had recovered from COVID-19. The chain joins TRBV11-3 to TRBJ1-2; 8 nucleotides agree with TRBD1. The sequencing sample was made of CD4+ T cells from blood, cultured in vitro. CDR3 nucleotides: TGTGCCAGCAGCCAGAAGGACAGGGCAGATGGCTACACCTTC. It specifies CASSQKDRADGYTF.